Listed here are 13 T cell receptor beta chains from one sample, sequenced in a study of T cells in Graves' hyperthyroidism and ophthalmopathy. Researchers amplified the TCR beta CDR3 regions from RNA transcripts. The TCR CDR3 was amplified in a first-round RT-PCR using the HTBI primer set. One entry per CDR3 protein, called by TCRdb with MiXCR from the multiplex PCR reads. The sample lists a few hundred thousand distinct CDR3 sequences; 15% to 20% were seen once. Sequencing used blood. The receptor set was obtained from a woman between 18 and 29 years old with Graves' ophthalmopathy.

The CDR3 is CSAGEGAVYEQYF. The CDR3 bases are TGCAGTGCAGGCGAGGGGGCTGTCTACGAGCAGTACTTC. The rearrangement joins TRBV20-1 to TRBJ2-7; 7 bases match TRBD1. The V gene's germline CDR1 is DFQATT and CDR2 SNEGSKA (reference sequence). The CDR3 contains 13 residues. The V and J ends lost 6 bases and 3 bases, in that order; junction bases with no gene match: 8.

Only a few counts were recorded for this clonotype. This could be a read error, since a much larger clone is one nucleotide away. The chain recombines TRBV28 with TRBJ2-1; D is possibly TRBD2 (5 bases). V shed 6 bases and J shed 10 bases, with 16 bases lying between them. CDR1 and CDR2 from the germline V gene are MDHEN and SYDVKM. The CDR3 is 13 residues long. This chain's CDR3 is CASRPGKGYEQFF. In DNA form, the CDR3 reads TGTGCCAGCAGGCCCGGGAAGGGCTACGAGCAGTTCTTC.

This clonotype was detected ten times or more. The rearrangement uses TRBV6-1 and TRBJ1-1; D ambiguous. Germline CDR1 reads MNHNS; CDR2 reads SASEGT. The CDR3 has 15 amino acids. V shed 5 bases and J shed 0 bases, with 13 bases lying between them. The CDR3 region is CASSFLPRVNTEAFF. The CDR3 DNA reads as TGTGCCAGCAGTTTCCTCCCCCGGGTGAACACTGAAGCTTTCTTT.

The genes are TRBV29-1 and TRBJ2-3; 8 bases are shared with TRBD1. This CDR3 comprises 15 residues. Per the germline V gene, CDR1 is SQVTM and CDR2 is ANQGSEA. V lost 7 bases and J lost 4; bases outside the gene matches: 13. The CDR3 is CSAFLSDRVSDTQYF. DNA for the CDR3: TGCAGCGCATTTCTTTCGGACAGGGTTTCAGATACGCAGTATTTT.

The sample holds many counts of this clonotype. J is TRBJ1-2 and V is TRBV30, with no clear D. The CDR3 spans 14 residues. The germline CDR1 and CDR2 sequences are GTSNPN and SVGIG (reference sequence). V shed 1 base and J shed 2 bases, with 11 bases lying between them. The CDR3 spells CAWSGGGLNYGYTF. CDR3 nucleotide sequence: TGTGCCTGGAGTGGGGGAGGACTAAACTATGGCTACACCTTC.

This clonotype was recorded a few times. The chain joins TRBV20-1 to TRBJ2-5, with 7 nucleotides matching TRBD1. The V segment lost 6 bases and the J segment 2 bases; nucleotides outside the gene matches: 12. The germline V gene has CDR1 DFQATT and CDR2 SNEGSKA (reference sequence). The CDR3 is 15 amino acids. The CDR3 loop is CSAASWDSPQETQYF. The CDR3 nucleotides are TGCAGTGCGGCCAGTTGGGACAGTCCTCAAGAGACCCAGTACTTC.

This clonotype occurred a few times. V usage is TRBV3-1 and J usage is TRBJ2-7, with 10 bases lining up with TRBD1. This CDR3 has 15 amino acids. The V segment lost 0 bases and the J segment 3 bases; nucleotides outside the gene matches: 2. Germline assignment: CDR1 LGHDT and CDR2 YNNKEL (reference sequence). The CDR3 DNA reads TGTGCCAGCAGCCAAGATAGGACAGGGGGCTACGAGCAGTACTTC. It translates to CASSQDRTGGYEQYF.

In this sample, this clonotype turned up a few times. The V gene is TRBV28, the J gene TRBJ2-3; weak D call: TRBD1 (5 bases). The ends were cut back, 2 bases at V and 3 bases at J, with 15 bases in the middle. The CDR3 is 16 amino acids. Germline V gene data show CDR1 as MDHEN and CDR2 as SYDVKM. The CDR3, as DNA: TGTGCCAGCAGTTTAGCAGATAGGGGCGCAACAGATACGCAGTATTTT. This gives the protein CASSLADRGATDTQYF.

This clonotype has just a few counts. The chain combines TRBV7-8 with TRBJ1-1; D gene ambiguous. This CDR3 has 16 residues. Looked up from germline, CDR1 is SGHVS and CDR2 is FQNEAQ. V was clipped by 1 base and J by 1 base, with 13 bases between them. CDR3 coding DNA: TGTGCCAGCAGCTTAGGTACCCCCGGCGGGAACACTGAAGCTTTCTTT. Translation gives CASSLGTPGGNTEAFF.

This clonotype has more than one count but fewer than ten. This chain uses TRBV6-2 or TRBV6-3 with TRBJ2-3, with a tentative D call TRBD2 (6 bases). The V gene's germline CDR1 is MNHEY and CDR2 SVGEGT. This CDR3 is built from 14 residues. Between the trimmed V and J ends, which lost 5 bases and 6 bases, there was a span of 15 bases. The CDR3 coding sequence is TGTGCCAGCAGTGGCGACGGGAGCTCCGATACGCAGTATTTT. It translates to CASSGDGSSDTQYF.

The table lists this clonotype with many counts. The chain links TRBV27 to TRBJ2-1; 7 nucleotides align to TRBD2. Germline-derived CDR1 and CDR2 are MNHEY and SMNVEV (reference sequence). With V trimmed by 3 bases and J by 12 bases, 2 bases remained unmatched. This CDR3 is built from 11 residues. CDR3 sequence (DNA): TGTGCCAGCAGTTTTGGCGGGAGGCAGTTCTTC. Its protein product is CASSFGGRQFF.

In its sample, this clonotype was seen many times. The chain uses TRBV12-3 or TRBV12-4 and TRBJ1-1; D gene uncertain. Trimming cost V 7 bases and J 1 base, with 7 bases left between them. The CDR3 has 12 amino acids. This chain's CDR3 is CASNRQNTEAFF. In DNA, the CDR3 is TGTGCCAGCAATCGACAGAACACTGAAGCTTTCTTT.

This clonotype occurred a few times. The rearrangement links TRBV7-9 to TRBJ1-4; D unresolved. Trimming took off 0 bases at V and 8 bases at J, with 10 bases between the two ends. The CDR3 runs to 14 residues. From germline, CDR1 is SEHNR and CDR2 FQNEAQ (reference sequence). CDR3 amino acids: CASSLAPAIEKLFF. The CDR3 DNA is TGTGCCAGCAGCTTAGCCCCAGCGATAGAAAAACTGTTTTTT.